One and the same sample provided the 23 T cell receptor beta chains below, sequenced in a study of CD8 T cells in ankylosing spondylitis. TCRdb called the 5' RACE reads again in MiXCR, with one record for every CDR3 protein. The data hold about 240,000 distinct CDR3 sequences, with 7.5% to 9% observed a single time. The sample consisted of blood, either unsorted or a sorted T cell fraction (not recorded which). These receptors were obtained from a male donor with ankylosing spondylitis or in good health (not recorded which).

This clonotype showed up many times. The chain combines TRBV7-2 with TRBJ2-7; D gene uncertain. The V end was cut by 4 bases, the J end by 2 bases, with 9 bases between. The CDR3 sequence is 13 residues long. Germline V CDR1 and CDR2: SGHTA, FQGNSA. The CDR3 loop is CASSSELAYEQYF. CDR3 nucleotide sequence: TGTGCCAGCAGCTCCGAGTTGGCCTACGAGCAGTACTTC.

This clonotype has a count of ten or more. J is TRBJ2-1 and V is TRBV27; 11 positions match TRBD1. The V gene's germline CDR1 is MNHEY and CDR2 SMNVEV (reference sequence). The CDR3 contains 17 residues. Trimming took 5 bases from V and 7 from J; bases not matched to a gene: 13. This CDR3 is CASSPRTGGGPMNEQFF. CDR3 in DNA: TGTGCCAGCAGTCCCCGGACAGGGGGCGGGCCTATGAATGAGCAGTTCTTC.

At least ten counts were recorded for this clonotype. The V gene is TRBV5-5, the J gene TRBJ2-3; D is undetermined. CDR1 and CDR2 (germline): SGHKS, YYEKEE (reference sequence). The CDR3 consists of 12 residues. V was shortened by 0 bases and J by 4 bases, with 3 bases between the two germline ends. The CDR3 loop is CASSLEPDTQYF. CDR3 coding DNA: TGTGCCAGCAGCTTGGAACCAGATACGCAGTATTTT. Full variable domain (rest looked up from reference TRBV5-5 and TRBJ2-3): DAGVTQSPTHLIKTRGQQVTLRCSPISGHKSVSWYQQVLGQGPQFIFQYYEKEERGRGNFPDRFSARQFPNYSSELNVNALLLGDSALYLCASSLEPDTQYFGPGTRLTVL.

This clonotype was seen at least ten times. The genes are TRBV10-3 and TRBJ2-2; D unresolved. Germline V lookup: CDR1 ENHRY, CDR2 SYGVKD. This CDR3 region has 16 residues. V lost 10 bases, J lost 2 bases, and 20 bases lay in between. The CDR3, as DNA: TGTGCCACCAAGGACGAGGCGAGGATAAACACCGGGGAGCTGTTTTTT. Translated: CATKDEARINTGELFF.

At least ten counts were recorded for this clonotype. The chain recombines TRBV7-2 with TRBJ2-2; tentatively, D is TRBD1 (5 bases). Germline CDR1 reads SGHTA; CDR2 reads FQGNSA. V shed 8 bases and J shed 4 bases, with 17 bases lying between them. The CDR3 covers 15 residues. CDR3 nucleotide sequence: TGTGCCAGCGGACGGACATTCAGGGCCACCGGGGAGCTGTTTTTT. Translation gives CASGRTFRATGELFF.

The V call is TRBV29-1, the J call TRBJ2-5; a possible D gene is TRBD2 (7 bases). Germline V gene lookup returns CDR1 SQVTM and CDR2 ANQGSEA. This CDR3 contains 14 residues. With 6 bases removed from V and 5 bases from J, the gap between germline ends came to 19 bases. The CDR3 DNA reads as TGCAGCGTGGAAATTGGGAGGGGGGACGAGACCCAGTACTTC. Translating gives CSVEIGRGDETQYF. Using reference TRBV29-1 and TRBJ2-5 for the parts outside the CDR3, the full variable domain is SAVISQKPSRDICQRGTSLTIQCQVDSQVTMMFWYRQQPGQSLTLIATANQGSEATYESGFVIDKFPISRPNLTFSTLTVSNMSPEDSSIYLCSVEIGRGDETQYFGPGTRLLVL.

The table lists this clonotype with many counts. The chain has TRBV5-1 and TRBJ2-3, with D perhaps TRBD2 (5 bases). The V and J ends lost 0 bases and 5 bases respectively, with 13 bases between them. CDR1 is SGHRS and CDR2 is YFSETQ in the germline V gene. The CDR3 covers 15 residues. In DNA form, the CDR3 reads TGCGCCAGCAGCTTGGCATCCGGGAAGGGAGATACGCAGTATTTT. Translation: CASSLASGKGDTQYF.

With respect to this clonotype: Just one base apart from a much larger clone, this may be a read error. The chain recombines TRBV11-3 with TRBJ2-1; no firm D call. The CDR3 is 15 residues long. Germline assignment: CDR1 SGHNT and CDR2 YENEEA. DNA for the CDR3: TGTGCCTGCAGCTTAGACTTTGCACCCCTCGGTGAGCAGTTCTTC. This encodes CACSLDFAPLGEQFF. The complete variable domain, with remaining parts taken from reference TRBV11-3 and TRBJ2-1, reads EAGVVQSPRYKIIEKKQPVAFWCNPISGHNTLYWYLQNLGQGPELLIRYENEEAVDDSQLPKDRFSAERLKGVDSTLKIQPAELGDSAVYLCACSLDFAPLGEQFFGPGTRLTVL.

This clonotype appeared a few times. The CDR3, as DNA: TGCGCCAGCAGCCAAGATGCTCTTAGCCGGGATACGCAGTATTTT. Amino acid sequence: CASSQDALSRDTQYF. This chain uses TRBV4-3 with TRBJ2-3; no clear D gene. Trimming removed 0 bases at V and 6 bases at J, with 13 bases between. CDR3 length: 15 amino acids. CDR1 and CDR2 (germline): LGHNA, YSLEER.

Only a few counts were recorded for this clonotype. V and J are TRBV5-1 and TRBJ1-4, with 7 bases identical to TRBD1. This CDR3 contains 15 residues. Germline CDR1 and CDR2: SGHRS and YFSETQ. The V gene end was trimmed by 2 bases and the J gene end by 7 bases; junction bases not matched to a gene: 8. The CDR3 sequence: CASSLPTGDGEKLFF. The CDR3 DNA reads TGCGCCAGCAGCTTACCTACAGGGGACGGTGAAAAACTGTTTTTT.

This clonotype was seen at least ten times. J is TRBJ2-5 and V is TRBV20-1; TRBD2 matches 7 bases. Trimming cost V 7 bases and J 4 bases; bases outside gene matches: 12. The CDR3 contains 14 residues. Per the germline V gene, CDR1 is DFQATT and CDR2 is SNEGSKA (reference sequence). CDR3 region: CSVEERDGRETQYF. The CDR3 DNA is TGCAGTGTCGAGGAGCGGGATGGGCGAGAGACCCAGTACTTC.

This clonotype was seen at least ten times. This chain joins TRBV7-2 and TRBJ2-7; no clear D. Germline V lookup: CDR1 SGHTA, CDR2 FQGNSA. V gave up 1 base and J gave up 5 bases, with 9 bases separating them. This CDR3 contains 13 residues. The CDR3 protein is CASSLVPPHEQYF. The CDR3 coding sequence is TGTGCCAGCAGCTTAGTACCTCCGCACGAGCAGTACTTC.

This clonotype was detected many times. The chain carries TRBV28 and TRBJ1-2; TRBD1 might be the D (6 bases). Trimming took off 3 bases at V and 6 bases at J, with 17 bases between the two ends. CDR1 is MDHEN, CDR2 SYDVKM, per germline. The CDR3 is 15 residues long. CDR3 residues: CASSFVQGGGHGYTF. In nucleotides, the CDR3 is TGTGCCAGCAGTTTCGTACAGGGAGGGGGACATGGCTACACCTTC.

At least ten counts were recorded for this clonotype. The chain couples TRBV7-2 to TRBJ1-1; TRBD1 is a possible D gene (5 bases). Trimming removed 2 bases from V and 1 base from J, with 11 bases in between. Germline V gives CDR1 SGHTA, CDR2 FQGNSA. This CDR3 is 15 amino acids long. This chain's CDR3 is CASSLTITGNTEAFF. CDR3 nucleotide sequence: TGTGCCAGCAGCTTAACTATTACAGGGAACACTGAAGCTTTCTTT.

This clonotype was detected many times. V is TRBV7-2 and J is TRBJ2-2; TRBD1 matches at 8 bases. The CDR3 totals 15 residues. V lost 5 bases, J lost 4 bases, and 6 bases stayed unmatched. Germline loops: CDR1 SGHTA, CDR2 FQGNSA. CDR3 residues: CASSTRTGSTGELFF. As DNA, the CDR3 is TGTGCCAGCAGCACCCGGACAGGGAGCACCGGGGAGCTGTTTTTT.

The V gene is TRBV7-2, the J gene TRBJ2-7; D is uncertain. Between the trimmed V and J ends, which lost 1 base and 7 bases, there was a span of 14 bases. Germline loops: CDR1 SGHTA, CDR2 FQGNSA. The CDR3 totals 14 residues. DNA of the CDR3: TGTGCCAGCAGCTTAGGCCCGACCCCCCCGGAGCAGTACTTC. Translated: CASSLGPTPPEQYF.

This clonotype was seen many times. The J gene is TRBJ2-1, the V gene TRBV24-1, with D unclear. Germline values: CDR1 KGHDR, CDR2 SFDVKD. The germline V and J ends were trimmed by 1 base and 5 bases, with 5 bases remaining between them. The CDR3 covers 13 residues. The chain's CDR3 is CATSDFPDNEQFF. CDR3 sequence (DNA): TGTGCCACCAGTGATTTCCCGGACAATGAGCAGTTCTTC.

The table lists this clonotype with many counts. The chain is built from TRBV20-1 and TRBJ2-3; D might be TRBD2 (6 bases). With 7 bases removed from V and 1 base from J, the gap between germline ends came to 15 bases. CDR1 is DFQATT, CDR2 SNEGSKA, per germline (reference sequence). The CDR3 totals 14 residues. The CDR3 is CSVPGGVGTDTQYF. The CDR3 DNA reads as TGCAGTGTCCCGGGCGGGGTAGGCACAGATACGCAGTATTTT.

This clonotype was detected many times. Compared with germline, one end of the junction differs, possibly owing to a read error. Here the CDR3 DNA reads TGCAGTGCTACCCCGGGACTAGTTTCGGGCGATTTT. Its translation: CSATPGLVSGDF. The chain combines TRBV20-1 with TRBJ2-3; TRBD2 matches at 8 bases. CDR1 DFQATT and CDR2 SNEGSKA come from the germline V gene (reference sequence). CDR3 size: 12 residues.

This clonotype was detected a few times. V is TRBV12-3 or TRBV12-4 and J is TRBJ1-1; no definite D call. The CDR3 has 15 amino acids. V lost 6 bases to trimming and J lost 5 bases, with 19 bases between them. The CDR3 nucleotides are TGTGCCAGCAGATCTCATGGACTCCCGGGGACTGAAGCTTTCTTT. Its protein product is CASRSHGLPGTEAFF.

This clonotype came up a few times. The rearrangement joins TRBV5-5 to TRBJ1-2, with D perhaps TRBD1 (6 bases). Germline CDR1 SGHKS, CDR2 YYEKEE (reference sequence). The length of the CDR3 is 13 residues. V was cut by 4 bases and J by 8 bases, with 15 bases left in between. The DNA for the CDR3 is TGTGCCAGCAGCGTTACAGGGTTTAACGGCTACACCTTC. Translating it yields CASSVTGFNGYTF.

A few counts support this clonotype. V and J are TRBV11-2 and TRBJ2-1, with D possibly being TRBD1 (5 bases). V lost 3 bases to trimming and J lost 7 bases, with 16 bases between them. The CDR3 covers 15 residues. From germline, CDR1 is SGHAT and CDR2 FQNNGV. CDR3 protein: CASSLFGAFYNEQFF. In DNA, the CDR3 is TGTGCCAGCAGCTTGTTTGGGGCTTTTTATAATGAGCAGTTCTTC.

On this clonotype: The CDR3 carries no conserved terminal phenylalanine or tryptophan, so it likely arises from a read error. The DNA is left out, because the CDR3 cannot be placed on it with certainty; the CDR3 is given as TCRdb lists it. The chain uses TRBV5-6 and TRBJ2-5; TRBD1 is the table's D call, not checked against the DNA. Germline loops: CDR1 SGHDT, CDR2 YYEEEE. The CDR3 spans 10 amino acids, including both terminal residues. CDR3 loop: CASSTGAIGV.